This TCR beta chain was recovered during a study of molecular identifiers for immune sequencing clone quantification (dated by TCRdb to about 2018). In terms of the full investigation: In a replicate experiment, RNA from approximately 22,000 or 94,000 naive CD8 T cells was split into five aliquots, four of which were sequenced. The study was a methods study using CD8 T cells to benchmark molecular-identifier clustering-based TCR repertoire sequencing (MIDCIRS) and TCR RNA copy counting. General findings and caveats noted by the study authors: In CMV-specific effector cells, clones with more than 20 RNA copies contained over 97% of molecules, whereas in naive cells such clones contained under 1% of molecules. Identical TCR molecules sharing a barcode could cause highly expanded clone sizes to be underestimated. Spiked-in Jurkat TCR RNA equal to a single cell's worth was reported to be detectable even within 1,100,000 naive CD8 T cells. Modeling estimated 3 to 3.5 recovered TCR RNA copies per cell, compared with approximately 10 by digital PCR, which implies about 30% capture efficiency. When barcode sub-clustering was left out, chimeric consensus sequences inflated TCR diversity, with chimeras reaching as high as 47%. Spiked-in Jurkat TCR RNA (around eleven copies' worth), which is not part of the donor repertoire, was contained in the naive libraries.

Libraries were constructed by PCR. The sequencing machine was a NextSeq 500. Bulk TCR libraries were generated as previously described, with the TCR primers listed in Table S5 used. The Qiagen AllPrep DNA/RNA kit was used to purify total RNA. Before analysis, reads from multiple sequencing runs of one library were combined. In the source study's methods: Reads were retained only if their TCR constant sequence matched exactly, and those retained reads were trimmed to 150 nt and grouped according to their 12-nt molecular barcodes. Reads in each barcode group were sub-clustered using a 15% Levenshtein threshold, and a quality-weighted consensus sequence was built for each RNA molecule. Non-functional sequences were excluded, and lower-count sequences lying one edit away from another sequence were also excluded. Based on a fit of two negative binomial distributions, barcode sub-clusters having less than 20% of the maximum read count were discarded. TCRdb reprocessed the public reads (quality trimming at Q25 with fastp, clone calling with MiXCR) and kept in-frame beta chains. For every CDR3 protein sequence, its rows merge into one entry that carries the most common genes and DNA. TCRdb, not the authors, supplied the V and J calls. This sample comprises 40,000 to 45,000 distinct CDR3 sequences, about 24% of them detected only once. The ten top clones hold about 1% of the sample.

Libraries of naive CD8 T cells were generated from roughly 20,000 to 1,000,000 sorted cells, with 10%, 30% or 50% of the purified RNA used. Naive CD8 T cells, defined as CD8+CD4-CCR7+CD45RA+, were FACS-sorted into RLT Plus buffer on a BD FACSAria II. To test detection sensitivity, Jurkat RNA equivalent to more than 9 TCR copies was spiked into samples of about 19,000-1,100,000 naive CD8 T cells. CD8 T cells were enriched with RosetteSep CD8+ T Cell Enrichment Cocktail and Ficoll-Paque, followed by ACK red cell lysis. The sample holds many counts of this clonotype. No antigen is known for it. Within one base of it there is no much larger clone, and no base qualities were kept. V was cut back by 3 bases and J by 0 bases, leaving a gap of 9 bases between them. CDR1 and CDR2 were assigned from the germline V gene as MGHRA and YSYEKL. Including the terminal cysteine and phenylalanine, the CDR3 comprises 15 residues. Only the CDR3 region is kept as DNA, spanning 45 bases read in frame from base 1.

The V and J segments used are TRBV4-1 and TRBJ2-4, with TRBD1 as a weak D call on 6 bases. The sequenced sample consisted of naive CD8+ T cells from blood, with Jurkat cell RNA spiked in. The label giving this sample's cell subset or site can be read as: FACS-sorted CD8+CD4-CCR7+CD45RA+ naive T cells. The clonotype originates from a human donor in good health. Some libraries in this study had Jurkat cell RNA spiked in. The DNA reads TGCGCCAGCAGCCACGGACAGTCAGCCAAAAACATTCAGTACTTC. This translates into CASSHGQSAKNIQYF.